This T cell receptor (beta chain) originates from a study of tumor-infiltrating lymphocytes in primary liver carcinoma. The CDR3 is 15 residues long. Germline V gives CDR1 MNHEY, CDR2 SVGAGI. TCR beta cDNA was made from roughly 500 ng total RNA with a constant-region primer. Libraries for TCR beta were built through three nested multiplex PCR rounds, which together made up a slightly modified ARM-PCR procedure. Two initial PCR rounds of approximately 10 cycles each paired TRBV1-TRBV30 forward primers with a C-beta reverse primer. TCRdb re-analysed the multiplex PCR reads in MiXCR, keeping a single row per CDR3 protein. The sample has about 64,000 distinct CDR3 sequences, over 60% seen once. Regarding the study as a whole: Tumors had a top-250-clone fraction that was significantly higher than blood (p = 0.039).

The tissue used was unsorted bulk material of about 19-34 mg. RNA and DNA were co-extracted from it with the AllPrep DNA/RNA mini kit. As concerns this clonotype: Antigen specificity is unknown. A junction boundary mismatches the germline segment, possibly from a read error.

This chain links TRBV6-5 with TRBJ2-7, with 8 bases that match TRBD2. The sequence was collected from a man aged 35-49 years with primary liver carcinoma and hepatitis B virus infection. The sample consisted of liver tumor tissue from sampling region 4. Subset given: tumor region T4, right-lateral pole. CDR3 sequence: CASRVTSGDFCEHYF. CDR3 DNA sequence: TGTGCCAGCAGGGTAACTAGCGGAGATTTCTGCGAGCACTACTTC.